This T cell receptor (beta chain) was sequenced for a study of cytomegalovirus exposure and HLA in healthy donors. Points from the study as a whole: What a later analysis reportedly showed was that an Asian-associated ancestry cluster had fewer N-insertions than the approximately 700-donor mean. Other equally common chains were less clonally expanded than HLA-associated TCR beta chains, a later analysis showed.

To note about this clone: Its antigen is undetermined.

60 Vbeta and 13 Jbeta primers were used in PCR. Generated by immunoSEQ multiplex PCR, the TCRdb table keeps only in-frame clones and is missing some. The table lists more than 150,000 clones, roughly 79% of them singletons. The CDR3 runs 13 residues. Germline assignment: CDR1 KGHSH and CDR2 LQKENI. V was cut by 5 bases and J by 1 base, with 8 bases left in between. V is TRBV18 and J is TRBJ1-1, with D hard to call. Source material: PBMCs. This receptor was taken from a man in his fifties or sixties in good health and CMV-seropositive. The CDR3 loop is CASSSTQNTEAFF. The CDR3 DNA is TGTGCCAGCTCATCCACACAGAACACTGAAGCTTTCTTT.